Following are 26 T cell receptor beta chains from one sample sequenced in a study of blood T cell repertoires in COVID-19. Assay used: immunoSEQ multiplex PCR; TCRdb lists only in-frame clones, some missing. The sample holds 35,000 to 45,000 clones, about 70% seen once. Input material: peripheral blood. Receptor source: an elderly man with acute or convalescent COVID-19.

The chain combines TRBV3-1 (or the pseudogene TRBV3-2) with TRBJ2-7, with TRBD1 matching over 9 bases. The CDR3 extends over 16 amino acids. Per the germline V gene, CDR1 is LGHDT and CDR2 is YNNKEL (reference sequence). The J segment lost 3 bases and the V segment lost 0 bases, leaving 6 bases of the junction unmatched. The CDR3 region is CASSQDIGQGFYEQYF. The DNA of the CDR3 is TGTGCCAGCAGCCAAGATATAGGACAGGGGTTCTACGAGCAGTACTTC.

This clone has more than one count but fewer than ten. This sample includes further DNA sequences coding for the same CDR3. J is TRBJ2-7 and V is TRBV28; 7 nucleotides match TRBD2. CDR3 length: 14 residues. V gave up 3 bases and J gave up 6 bases; unmatched junction bases: 8. The germline V gene has CDR1 MDHEN and CDR2 SYDVKM. In DNA, the CDR3 is TGTGCCAGCAGTTTGGGAGGGCGAAGCGGCGAGCAGTACTTC. Amino acids: CASSLGGRSGEQYF.

The J gene is TRBJ1-1, the V gene TRBV21-1. TRBV21-1 is flagged as a pseudogene. The CDR3 is 18 residues long. CDR3 DNA sequence: TGTGCCAGCAGCCTTGCGGCGGGGCCGGGGGAAATCCTGGCTGAAGCTTTCTTT. It specifies CASSLAAGPGEILAEAFF.

V gene TRBV24-1 combines with J gene TRBJ2-1, with 10 positions matching TRBD2. V was pared by 3 bases and J by 3 bases, with 1 base of the junction left unmatched. This CDR3 has 15 amino acids. Germline CDR1 reads KGHDR; CDR2 reads SFDVKD. The CDR3 DNA reads as TGTGCCACCAGTGATCGGACTAGCGGCTACAATGAGCAGTTCTTC. As protein: CATSDRTSGYNEQFF.

This rearrangement joins TRBV4-1 to TRBJ1-1; weak D call: TRBD1 (5 bases). The CDR3 is made up of 14 amino acids. The V end lost 4 bases, the J end lost 3 bases, and 12 bases lay between the germline ends. The germline V gene has CDR1 MGHRA and CDR2 YSYEKL. The CDR3, as DNA: TGCGCCAGCAGCCCCGTCCCGGGGGACACTGAAGCTTTCTTT. Residues: CASSPVPGDTEAFF.

This clone was picked up a small number of times. The V gene is TRBV7-3, the J gene TRBJ2-3; 9 bases match TRBD1. V trimming: 0 bases; J trimming: 3 bases; junction bases outside the gene matches: 4. The CDR3 consists of 16 residues. Per the germline V gene, CDR1 is SGHTA and CDR2 is FQGTGA. The CDR3 DNA reads TGTGCCAGCAGCTTAACGGGACAGGGATTGACAGATACGCAGTATTTT. This codes for CASSLTGQGLTDTQYF.

This clone has a single count. The chain combines TRBV18 with TRBJ2-5; 7 bases line up with TRBD1. J was trimmed by 7 bases and V by 3 bases; bases with no gene match: 11. The CDR3 contains 15 residues. Germline V CDR1 and CDR2: KGHSH, LQKENI. The CDR3 protein is CASSPLGQTPWTQYF. The CDR3, as DNA: TGTGCCAGCTCACCCCTGGGACAGACCCCATGGACCCAGTACTTC.

This chain links TRBV19 with TRBJ2-3; TRBD2 matches at 7 bases. Germline loops: CDR1 LNHDA, CDR2 SQIVND (reference sequence). This CDR3 contains 14 residues. Unmatched junction bases numbered 11, after V lost 10 bases and J lost 4 bases. CDR3 loop: CATTGRLASDTQYF. The DNA of the CDR3 is TGTGCCACCACGGGCCGACTAGCCTCAGATACGCAGTATTTT.

The V and J genes are TRBV2 and TRBJ1-4; TRBD1 matches at 9 bases. Trimming took 4 bases from V and 5 from J; bases not matched to a gene: 8. Germline V gene data show CDR1 as SNHLY and CDR2 as FYNNEI. The CDR3 sequence is 16 residues long. CDR3 coding DNA: TGTGCCAGCAGTGGACGATCCGGGACAGGGAATGAAAAACTGTTTTTT. Translating it yields CASSGRSGTGNEKLFF.

This chain joins TRBV14 and TRBJ2-3; TRBD2 agrees at 7 bases. J gave up 0 bases and V 6 bases, and 6 bases lay outside the gene matches. CDR3 length equals 15 residues. Germline V gene sequence: CDR1 SGHDN, CDR2 FVKESK. The DNA of the CDR3 is TGTGCCAGCAGGACTAGCAGATCTAGCACAGATACGCAGTATTTT. The encoded protein is CASRTSRSSTDTQYF.

This rearrangement joins TRBV5-4 to TRBJ2-5; 7 bases align to TRBD2. The CDR3 totals 15 residues. Germline CDR1 is SGHNT and CDR2 is YYREEE (reference sequence). Trimming removed 4 bases from V and 5 bases from J; junction bases left unmatched: 11. The CDR3 DNA follows: TGTGCCAGCAGCCTTCCTGGACTAGGAGACGAGACCCAGTACTTC. It yields the protein CASSLPGLGDETQYF. Full variable domain (remainder filled in from reference TRBV5-4 and TRBJ2-5): ETGVTQSPTHLIKTRGQQVTLRCSSQSGHNTVSWYQQALGQGPQFIFQYYREEENGRGNFPPRFSGLQFPNYSSELNVNALELDDSALYLCASSLPGLGDETQYFGPGTRLLVL.

The J gene is TRBJ2-1, the V gene TRBV7-2; no reliable D call. CDR3 length equals 16 residues. V dropped 0 bases and J dropped 1 base, with 10 bases sitting between them. Germline V gene sequence: CDR1 SGHTA, CDR2 FQGNSA. This chain's CDR3 is CASSLASSHSYNEQFF. DNA of the CDR3: TGTGCCAGCAGCTTAGCTAGTAGCCATTCCTACAATGAGCAGTTCTTC.

The gene calls are TRBV7-2 and TRBJ2-3; 14 bases fit TRBD2. J gave up 8 bases and V 0 bases, and 4 bases lay outside the gene matches. CDR3 size: 16 residues. Germline V gives CDR1 SGHTA, CDR2 FQGNSA. CDR3 protein: CASSLAKTSGRATQYF. Here the CDR3 DNA reads TGTGCCAGCAGCTTAGCGAAGACTAGCGGGAGGGCTACGCAGTATTTT.

This chain uses TRBV30 with TRBJ2-7, with 9 bases aligning to TRBD2. Germline V CDR1 and CDR2: GTSNPN, SVGIG (reference sequence). V lost 6 bases and J lost 1; bases outside the gene matches: 10. The CDR3 length is 15 residues. The CDR3 loop reads CACSIPLAGSYEQYF. The CDR3 DNA reads TGTGCCTGCTCGATCCCTCTAGCGGGATCCTACGAGCAGTACTTC.

The V and J genes are TRBV18 and TRBJ1-1, with 9 bases fitting TRBD1. The CDR3 is 16 residues long. With V trimmed by 1 base and J by 3 bases, 6 bases remained unmatched. Germline V lookup: CDR1 KGHSH, CDR2 LQKENI. The DNA of the CDR3 is TGTGCCAGCTCACCACGCACAGGGGGCAGGTACACTGAAGCTTTCTTT. Translated, it gives CASSPRTGGRYTEAFF.

This clone was counted many times. The J gene is TRBJ1-5, the V gene TRBV19; 10 bases are shared with TRBD1. The CDR3 totals 20 residues. The germline gives CDR1 LNHDA, CDR2 SQIVND (reference sequence). V was pared by 9 bases and J by 0 bases, with 20 bases of the junction left unmatched. DNA for the CDR3: TGTGCCAGAGCTGGACAGGGGGGCAATCCAGAAGAAGATAGCAATCAGCCCCAGCATTTT. Protein product: CARAGQGGNPEEDSNQPQHF.

The chain uses TRBV12-3 or TRBV12-4 and TRBJ1-2, with a tentative D call TRBD1 (6 bases). CDR3 length: 13 residues. The V end lost 5 bases, the J end lost 8 bases, and 15 bases lay between the germline ends. The CDR3 DNA follows: TGTGCCAGCAGTCAACGGGGGGCGCGGGGCTACACCTTC. Translating it yields CASSQRGARGYTF.

This clone was found a few times. The chain recombines TRBV19 with TRBJ2-1; 10 bases line up with TRBD2. This CDR3 spans 16 amino acids. After removal of 3 bases from V and 12 bases from J, the junction contained 14 bases not matched to a gene. CDR1 is LNHDA and CDR2 is SQIVND in the germline V gene (reference sequence). The CDR3 is CASSMPTASGRAVQFF. Here the CDR3 DNA reads TGTGCCAGTAGTATGCCTACGGCCAGCGGGAGGGCCGTGCAGTTCTTC.

The rearrangement joins TRBV9 to TRBJ2-7; TRBD2 matches 11 bases. The CDR3 extends over 16 amino acids. V trimming: 4 bases; J trimming: 4 bases; junction bases outside the gene matches: 10. Germline values: CDR1 SGDLS, CDR2 YYNGEE. The CDR3 DNA is TGTGCCAGCAGCCCAAGACTAGCGGGAAGTAAGTACGAGCAGTACTTC. It codes for CASSPRLAGSKYEQYF.

The chain employs TRBV5-6 and TRBJ2-7, with 7 bases matching TRBD2. The V segment lost 3 bases and the J segment 7 bases; nucleotides outside the gene matches: 1. The length of the CDR3 is 11 residues. CDR1 and CDR2 (germline): SGHDT, YYEEEE. CDR3 protein: CASSWGGEQYF. The CDR3 DNA follows: TGTGCCAGCAGCTGGGGGGGTGAGCAGTACTTC.

The chain uses TRBV15 and TRBJ2-7; TRBD2 is a possible D gene (6 bases). The CDR3 runs 16 residues. V lost 0 bases to trimming and J lost 7 bases, with 19 bases between them. The germline CDR1 and CDR2 sequences are LNHNV and YYDKDF (reference sequence). CDR3 in amino acids: CATSRDVGGIYLEQYF. CDR3 nucleotide sequence: TGTGCCACCAGCAGAGATGTCGGCGGGATCTACTTGGAGCAGTACTTC.

Here the CDR3 reads CASILPGTSTTGELFF. CDR3 DNA sequence: TGTGCCAGCATCCTACCGGGGACTAGCACCACCGGGGAGCTGTTTTTT. V and J are TRBV5-8 and TRBJ2-2; TRBD2 matches at 9 bases. There are 16 residues in the CDR3. Germline loops: CDR1 SGHTS, CDR2 YDEGEE. J lost 4 bases, V lost 6 bases, and 10 bases had no gene match.

The chain joins TRBV12-3 or TRBV12-4 to TRBJ2-5; 7 nucleotides agree with TRBD1. The length of the CDR3 is 12 residues. J lost 5 bases, V lost 4 bases, and 1 base had no gene match. The CDR3 reads CASSSDRETQYF. CDR3 DNA: TGTGCCAGCAGTTCGGACAGGGAGACCCAGTACTTC.

This clone showed up just once. This chain joins TRBV3-1 (or the pseudogene TRBV3-2) and TRBJ1-1, with TRBD1 matching 7 bases. Per the germline V gene, CDR1 is LGHDT and CDR2 is YNNKEL (reference sequence). J lost 8 bases, V lost 4 bases, and 13 bases had no gene match. The CDR3 is 15 amino acids. The CDR3, as DNA: TGTGCCAGCAGCCGCAGGGGGGCTGGAGTCGACGAAGCTTTCTTT. Amino acid sequence: CASSRRGAGVDEAFF.

This clone was found many times. The chain uses TRBV14 and TRBJ1-2; perhaps TRBD1 as D (5 bases). V was clipped by 2 bases and J by 3 bases, with 10 bases between them. The CDR3 totals 14 residues. The germline gives CDR1 SGHDN, CDR2 FVKESK. The CDR3 protein is CASSQRQRDYGYTF. In nucleotides, the CDR3 is TGTGCCAGCAGCCAAAGACAGCGGGACTATGGCTACACCTTC.

The genes are TRBV27 and TRBJ2-3, with D perhaps TRBD2 (6 bases). The CDR3 consists of 15 residues. The V and J ends lost 5 bases and 2 bases respectively, with 14 bases between them. Germline CDR1 reads MNHEY; CDR2 reads SMNVEV (reference sequence). CDR3 protein: CASSTQRAPTDTQYF. CDR3 coding DNA: TGTGCCAGCAGTACCCAGCGGGCCCCCACAGATACGCAGTATTTT.